A selection of T cell receptor beta chains follows, all from one sample in a study of T cell repertoires in cytomegalovirus infection. These receptors' targets are unknown. A single record per CDR3 protein comes from TCRdb applying MiXCR to the reads. Of just under 500,000 distinct CDR3 sequences in the sample, 30% to 40% were seen once. The sequences come from cultured PBMCs, collected from culture after CMV antigen stimulation. The receptors originated from a human donor in good health (CMV status not recorded). Some clones in this sample may be carry-over from other donors' samples. CDR3s include the opening cysteine and the closing phenylalanine or tryptophan. Fields, in order: J gene, clone size, V gene, CDR3 length, D gene, CDR3 protein, CDR3 DNA. D genes are given only for firm matches. Some rows have no size entry. The others give once, few or many, or a class for an expanded clone.

TRBJ2-3	few	TRBV11-2	12	NA	CASSRRLDTQYF	TGTGCCAGCAGCCGCCGATTAGATACGCAGTATTTT
TRBJ2-1	many	TRBV7-9	15	TRBD2	CASSFSWREKDEQFF	TGTGCCAGCAGCTTCTCCTGGCGGGAGAAGGATGAGCAGTTCTTC
TRBJ2-1	NA	TRBV9	15	TRBD2	CASSPLWGGPNEQFF	TGTGCCAGCTCCCCCCTATGGGGAGGGCCCAATGAGCAGTTCTTC
TRBJ2-1	NA	TRBV28	14	NA	CASSSQHSSYEQFF	TGTGCCAGCAGTTCCCAACACTCTAGCTATGAGCAGTTCTTC
TRBJ2-7	few	TRBV5-1	13	TRBD1	CASRPQGIHEQYF	TGCGCCAGCAGGCCACAGGGGATCCACGAGCAGTACTTC
TRBJ2-1	NA	TRBV19	18	TRBD2	CASSIGSLSGTTYNEQFF	TGTGCCAGTAGTATTGGTTCCCTTAGCGGGACGACCTACAATGAGCAGTTCTTC
TRBJ1-2	NA	TRBV7-8	17	TRBD1	CASSLRAQGAKDYGYTF	TGTGCCAGCAGCTTAAGGGCACAGGGGGCTAAAGACTATGGCTACACCTTC
TRBJ2-2	many	TRBV7-2	13	TRBD2	CASSRTSAGELFF	TGTGCCAGCAGCCGGACTAGCGCAGGGGAGCTGTTTTTT
TRBJ2-5	once	TRBV7-9	16	TRBD2	CASSLPLAGVVETQYF	TGTGCCAGCAGCTTACCCCTAGCGGGAGTCGTGGAGACCCAGTACTTC
TRBJ1-1	few	TRBV7-8	17	NA	CASSPRRAPVGHTEAFF	TGTGCCAGCAGCCCGCGCCGGGCCCCAGTGGGGCACACTGAAGCTTTCTTT
TRBJ2-5	few	TRBV29-1	12	NA	CTILTGQETQYF	TGCACCATTTTGACGGGGCAAGAGACCCAGTACTTC
TRBJ1-5	NA	TRBV19	16	TRBD1	CASRVLDRSGNQPQHF	TGTGCCAGTAGAGTTCTGGACAGGTCGGGAAATCAGCCCCAGCATTTT
TRBJ2-2	NA	TRBV11-2	15	NA	CASSLDSSWGGELFF	TGTGCCAGCAGCTTAGATTCTAGCTGGGGCGGGGAGCTGTTTTTT
TRBJ2-3	once	TRBV6-2/TRBV6-3	18	TRBD2	CASSYSLAGGQSPDTQYF	TGTGCCAGCAGTTACTCTCTAGCGGGAGGCCAATCACCGGATACGCAGTATTTT
TRBJ2-5	few	TRBV29-1	14	NA	CSVEDGIFQETQYF	TGCAGCGTTGAAGATGGGATCTTCCAAGAGACCCAGTACTTC
TRBJ2-7	NA	TRBV11-3	12	NA	CASSLDRREQYF	TGTGCCAGCAGCTTAGATAGGAGGGAGCAGTACTTC
TRBJ2-5	NA	TRBV11-2	17	TRBD2	CASSLGSSGRNQETQYF	TGTGCCAGCAGCTTAGGGTCGAGCGGGAGAAACCAAGAGACCCAGTACTTC
TRBJ2-5	NA	TRBV19	14	NA	CASSIDQQLKTQYF	TGTGCCAGTAGTATAGATCAGCAGTTGAAGACCCAGTACTTC
TRBJ2-5	many	TRBV7-8	15	TRBD1	CASSLGTGGGETQYF	TGTGCCAGCAGCTTAGGGACAGGGGGCGGTGAGACCCAGTACTTC
TRBJ2-1	NA	TRBV7-3	13	NA	CASSFKGDNEQFF	TGTGCCAGCAGCTTTAAAGGGGACAATGAGCAGTTCTTC
TRBJ1-5	NA	TRBV7-8	17	TRBD1	CASSYGWGRGGNQPQHF	TGTGCCAGCAGCTACGGGTGGGGCAGGGGGGGTAATCAGCCCCAGCATTTT
TRBJ2-5	NA	TRBV19	17	TRBD2	CASSRRLAGGSPETQYF	TGTGCCAGTAGTAGACGACTAGCGGGAGGGTCGCCGGAGACCCAGTACTTC
TRBJ1-4	NA	TRBV18	13	NA	CASSPPTNEKLFF	TGTGCCAGCTCACCGCCAACTAATGAAAAACTGTTTTTT
TRBJ1-1	few	TRBV19	14	TRBD1	CASTIQGVNTEAFF	TGTGCCAGTACCATACAGGGGGTGAACACTGAAGCTTTCTTT
TRBJ2-1	few	TRBV29-1	15	TRBD2	CSVDSSGSSWNEQFF	TGCAGCGTTGATTCGAGCGGGAGTTCGTGGAATGAGCAGTTCTTC
TRBJ2-7	few	TRBV10-3	14	NA	CAISETQGSYEQYF	TGTGCCATCAGTGAGACCCAGGGATCCTACGAGCAGTACTTC
TRBJ1-2	NA	TRBV7-9	16	TRBD1	CASSISGTVANYGYTF	TGTGCCAGCAGCATTTCCGGGACAGTAGCTAACTATGGCTACACCTTC
TRBJ2-1	NA	TRBV12-3/TRBV12-4	13	TRBD1	CASSPTGRNEQFF	TGTGCCAGCAGTCCGACAGGGAGAAATGAGCAGTTCTTC
TRBJ1-5	NA	TRBV5-1	14	NA	CASSTGSDNQPQHF	TGCGCCAGCAGCACTGGCAGCGACAATCAGCCCCAGCATTTT
TRBJ2-5	few	TRBV11-2	14	NA	CASSPLGGRETQYF	TGTGCCAGCAGCCCCCTAGGGGGGAGGGAGACCCAGTACTTC
TRBJ2-7	few	TRBV7-2	16	TRBD2	CASSLGGGWGRYEQYF	TGTGCCAGCAGCTTAGGGGGGGGGTGGGGACGCTACGAGCAGTACTTC
TRBJ2-7	NA	TRBV7-2	14	TRBD1	CASSAPGQVLRQYF	TGTGCCAGCAGCGCGCCGGGACAGGTATTACGGCAGTACTTC
TRBJ2-1	NA	TRBV7-6	12	NA	CASSFERNEQFF	TGTGCCAGCAGCTTTGAGAGGAATGAGCAGTTCTTC
TRBJ2-5	few	TRBV30	11	NA	CAWSVQETQYF	TGTGCCTGGAGTGTACAGGAGACCCAGTACTTC
TRBJ2-3	many	TRBV7-7	14	NA	CASSATGSTDTQYF	TGTGCTAGCAGCGCTACTGGATCCACAGATACGCAGTATTTT
TRBJ2-1	NA	TRBV19	15	NA	CASSMVSSSYNEQFF	TGTGCCAGTAGTATGGTCTCCAGCTCCTACAATGAGCAGTTCTTC
TRBJ2-7	NA	TRBV29-1	13	NA	CSVLSGNSYEQYF	TGCAGCGTCCTTAGCGGAAACTCCTACGAGCAGTACTTC
TRBJ2-1	NA	TRBV6-2/TRBV6-3	13	TRBD1	CASSLGVWDRRFF	TGTGCCAGCAGCCTCGGGGTGTGGGACAGACGGTTCTTC
TRBJ2-6	many	TRBV28	17	TRBD1	CASSPDRDLAGANVLTF	TGTGCCAGCAGTCCGGACAGGGACTTGGCCGGGGCCAACGTCCTGACTTTC
TRBJ2-1	many	TRBV7-2	14	NA	CASSQEPSGTEQFF	TGTGCCAGCAGCCAAGAACCAAGCGGGACAGAGCAGTTCTTC
TRBJ2-3	NA	TRBV2	18	TRBD1	CASIRTGGGSGPGDTQYF	TGTGCCAGCATACGGACAGGGGGCGGAAGCGGCCCAGGGGATACGCAGTATTTT
TRBJ2-1	many	TRBV7-8	15	TRBD2	CASSSTSGSGNEQFF	TGTGCCAGCAGCTCAACTAGCGGGTCCGGCAATGAGCAGTTCTTC
TRBJ2-1	NA	TRBV20-1	12	NA	CSARGAFNEQFF	TGCAGTGCTAGGGGGGCTTTCAATGAGCAGTTCTTC
TRBJ2-1	NA	TRBV19	17	TRBD2	CASSRHGTSGSQNEQFF	TGTGCCAGTAGCCGTCATGGGACTAGCGGGAGTCAGAATGAGCAGTTCTTC
TRBJ1-6	many	TRBV7-2	14	TRBD1	CASSLDRGNSPLHF	TGTGCCAGCAGCTTAGACAGGGGCAATTCACCCCTCCACTTT
TRBJ2-5	NA	TRBV7-3	15	TRBD2	CASSLPTSGTETQYF	TGTGCCAGCAGTCTCCCGACTAGCGGGACCGAGACCCAGTACTTC
TRBJ1-6	few	TRBV7-6	18	TRBD1	CASSFTRGQTGRGSPLHF	TGTGCCAGCAGTTTTACGAGGGGACAGACGGGGAGGGGTTCACCCCTCCACTTT